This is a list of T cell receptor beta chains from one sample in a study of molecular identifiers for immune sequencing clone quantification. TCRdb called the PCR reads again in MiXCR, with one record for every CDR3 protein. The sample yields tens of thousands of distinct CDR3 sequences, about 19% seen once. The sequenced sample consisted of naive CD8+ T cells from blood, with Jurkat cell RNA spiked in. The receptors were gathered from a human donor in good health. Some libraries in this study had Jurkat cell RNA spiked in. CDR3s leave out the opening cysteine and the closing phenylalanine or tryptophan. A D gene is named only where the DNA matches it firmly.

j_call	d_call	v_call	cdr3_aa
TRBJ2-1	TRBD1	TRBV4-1	ASSHPRQGSYNEQF
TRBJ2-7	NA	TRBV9	ASSVGGLAPLEQY
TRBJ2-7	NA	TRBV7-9	ASSPGVLSEQY
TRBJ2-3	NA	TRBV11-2	ASSLGGSGTATLY
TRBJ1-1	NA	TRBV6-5	ASSSSADTEAF
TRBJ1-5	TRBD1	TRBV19	ASSLKTGGSQPQH
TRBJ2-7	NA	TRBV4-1	ASSQAPQSDEQY
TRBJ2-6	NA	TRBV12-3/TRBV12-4	ASSLQEGANVLT
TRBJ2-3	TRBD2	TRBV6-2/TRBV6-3	ASSYTTSGPEQDTQY
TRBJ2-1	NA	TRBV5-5	ASSVMDGHNEQF
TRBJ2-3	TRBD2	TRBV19	ASTPGTRGSDTQY
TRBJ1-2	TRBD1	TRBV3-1	ASSQAGTAKENGYT
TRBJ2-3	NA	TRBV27	ASSYRGHPTDTQY
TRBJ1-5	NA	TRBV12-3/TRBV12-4	ASSSVGRGGNQPQH
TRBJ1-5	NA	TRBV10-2	ASSELNQPQH
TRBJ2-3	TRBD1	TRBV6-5	ASSYQGARDTQY
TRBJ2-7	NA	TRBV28	ASSFPRTVSLSHEQY
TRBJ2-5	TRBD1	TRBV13	ASSTPGQGLEETQY
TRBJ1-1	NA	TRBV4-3	ASSQDSGPRGLNTEAF
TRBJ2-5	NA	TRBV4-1	ASSPERMGTYQETQY
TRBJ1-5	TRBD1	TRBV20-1	SANENPGQGFRNQPQH
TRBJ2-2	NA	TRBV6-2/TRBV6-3	ASSTPGLPGELF
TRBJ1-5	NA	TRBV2	ASTDLGGNQPQH
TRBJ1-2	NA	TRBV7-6	ASSLAGGVCGYT
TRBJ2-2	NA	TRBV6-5	ASSYSGVAVGYTGELF
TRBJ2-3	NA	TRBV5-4	ASSPGWDSSTDTQY
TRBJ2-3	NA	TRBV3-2	ASSQERLPGQPGDTQY
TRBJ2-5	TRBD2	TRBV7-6	ASSLAGGKETQY
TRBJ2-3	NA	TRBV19	ASSIIQGVQY
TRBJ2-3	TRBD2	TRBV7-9	ASSLPGAGGGTDTQY
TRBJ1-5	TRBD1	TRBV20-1	SARGQGGSQPQH
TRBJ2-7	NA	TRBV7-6	ASSLAGSREQY
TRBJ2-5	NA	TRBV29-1	SVEDQSGTQY
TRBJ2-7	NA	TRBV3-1	ASSQEPGYEQY
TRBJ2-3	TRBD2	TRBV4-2	ASSQNPLAGGSPTDTQY
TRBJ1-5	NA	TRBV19	ASSWGLTREGEPQH
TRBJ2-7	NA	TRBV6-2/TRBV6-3	ASSWSYEQY
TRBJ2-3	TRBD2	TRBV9	ASSRGLVFPNTDTQY
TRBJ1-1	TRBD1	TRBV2	ASITGTAEAF
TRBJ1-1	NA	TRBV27	ASSLSGNGHTEAF
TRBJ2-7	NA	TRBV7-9	ASSSAGSEQY
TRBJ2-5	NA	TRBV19	ASSIGTAAQETQY
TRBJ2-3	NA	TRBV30	AWSVPYGLYTDTQY
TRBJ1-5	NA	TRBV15	ATSPSGTEVQPQH
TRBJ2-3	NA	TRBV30	AWSAGTTDTQY